A selection of T cell receptor beta chains follows, all from one sample in a study of T cells in Graves' hyperthyroidism and ophthalmopathy. MiXCR was run by TCRdb on the multiplex PCR reads, yielding one entry per CDR3 protein. Of a few hundred thousand distinct CDR3 sequences in the sample, roughly 14% were seen once. The sequencing sample was made of blood. The receptors stem from a woman aged 18-29 years with Graves' hyperthyroidism that later progressed to Graves' ophthalmopathy. Both conserved end residues are part of each CDR3. Each record gives: V gene, D gene, J gene, clone size, CDR3 DNA, CDR3 protein. A D gene is named only where the DNA matches it firmly. Expanded clones are given a class, and other clones once, few, many or no size at all.

V gene: TRBV19; D gene: NA; J gene: TRBJ1-4; clone size: NA; CDR3 DNA: TGTGCCAGTACTAATCCCCCGGGGACCGGCCTTAATGAAAAACTGTTTTTT; CDR3 protein: CASTNPPGTGLNEKLFF
V gene: TRBV19; D gene: TRBD1; J gene: TRBJ2-1; clone size: NA; CDR3 DNA: TGTGCCAGTAGTATGGGGCAGGGGGCGTTCAATGAGCAGTTCTTC; CDR3 protein: CASSMGQGAFNEQFF
V gene: TRBV18; D gene: NA; J gene: TRBJ1-1; clone size: many; CDR3 DNA: TGTGCCAGCTCACCCAACCTAAACATGAACACTGAAGCTTTCTTT; CDR3 protein: CASSPNLNMNTEAFF
V gene: TRBV7-9; D gene: TRBD2; J gene: TRBJ2-3; clone size: many; CDR3 DNA: TGTGCCAGCAGCCCTGTCTTGGCGGGAGCCGACACAGATACGCAGTATTTT; CDR3 protein: CASSPVLAGADTDTQYF
V gene: TRBV5-6; D gene: NA; J gene: TRBJ1-1; clone size: many; CDR3 DNA: TGTGCCAGCAGCTTGGTAACCAGGGTTGGAGCTGAAGCTTTCTTT; CDR3 protein: CASSLVTRVGAEAFF
V gene: TRBV28; D gene: NA; J gene: TRBJ2-7; clone size: many; CDR3 DNA: TGTGCCAGCAGTTCGTTTTTTGAGCGGGTTTACGAGCAGTACTTC; CDR3 protein: CASSSFFERVYEQYF
V gene: TRBV12-3/TRBV12-4; D gene: TRBD1; J gene: TRBJ1-3; clone size: few; CDR3 DNA: TGTGCCAGCAGTATTCCAAGAGGGACAGGGGTAAGAGGGGGTTCCGGAAACACCATATATTTT; CDR3 protein: CASSIPRGTGVRGGSGNTIYF
V gene: TRBV13; D gene: TRBD1; J gene: TRBJ1-1; clone size: many; CDR3 DNA: TGTGCCAGCAGCTCCGGGACAGGGAGCGCTTTCTTT; CDR3 protein: CASSSGTGSAFF
V gene: TRBV6-6; D gene: TRBD2; J gene: TRBJ2-5; clone size: NA; CDR3 DNA: TGTGCCAGCAGTTACACTAGCGGGAGGGCCTCAGAGACCCAGTACTTC; CDR3 protein: CASSYTSGRASETQYF
V gene: TRBV11-2; D gene: NA; J gene: TRBJ2-1; clone size: many; CDR3 DNA: TGTGCCAGCAGCGGGGGTTTGGTGGGCAATGAGCAGTTCTTC; CDR3 protein: CASSGGLVGNEQFF
V gene: TRBV28; D gene: NA; J gene: TRBJ2-7; clone size: few; CDR3 DNA: TGTGCCAGCAGTATAAACAGGGAGGCCTACTACGAGCAGTACTTC; CDR3 protein: CASSINREAYYEQYF
V gene: TRBV20-1; D gene: TRBD2; J gene: TRBJ2-7; clone size: few; CDR3 DNA: TGCGGTGCTAGAGCCGGGACTAGCGGGAAGGACTTCTCCTACGAGCAGTACTTC; CDR3 protein: CGARAGTSGKDFSYEQYF
V gene: TRBV9; D gene: NA; J gene: TRBJ2-5; clone size: few; CDR3 DNA: TGTGCCAGCAGCGCCCCTTCGGACCGAGAGACCCAGTACTTC; CDR3 protein: CASSAPSDRETQYF
V gene: TRBV15; D gene: NA; J gene: TRBJ1-5; clone size: few; CDR3 DNA: TGTGCCACCAGCAGAGATGCAGATCAGCCCCAGCATTTT; CDR3 protein: CATSRDADQPQHF
V gene: TRBV10-3; D gene: NA; J gene: TRBJ2-1; clone size: NA; CDR3 DNA: TGTGCCATCAGTGAGGCCCTCTACAATGAGCAGTTCTTC; CDR3 protein: CAISEALYNEQFF
V gene: TRBV6-1; D gene: TRBD2; J gene: TRBJ2-1; clone size: few; CDR3 DNA: TGTGCACTTCCCGGGACTAGCGGGGTCTCCTACAATGAGCAGTTCTTC; CDR3 protein: CALPGTSGVSYNEQFF
V gene: TRBV10-1; D gene: NA; J gene: TRBJ2-2; clone size: NA; CDR3 DNA: TGCGCCAGCATTCTCGGGAATGCGGGGTACGGGGAGCTGTTTTTT; CDR3 protein: CASILGNAGYGELFF
V gene: TRBV9; D gene: NA; J gene: TRBJ2-3; clone size: NA; CDR3 DNA: TGTGCCAGCAGCCATGCGGGGCCTGGCACAGATACGCAGTATTTT; CDR3 protein: CASSHAGPGTDTQYF
V gene: TRBV15; D gene: NA; J gene: TRBJ2-4; clone size: many; CDR3 DNA: TGTGCCACCAGCAGGCTCCGGGGAAGAGGCGAAAACATTCAGTACTTC; CDR3 protein: CATSRLRGRGENIQYF
V gene: TRBV9; D gene: TRBD1; J gene: TRBJ2-1; clone size: NA; CDR3 DNA: TGTGCCAGCAGCACCAGTGGGGACAGGGGGTACAATGAGCAGTTCTTC; CDR3 protein: CASSTSGDRGYNEQFF
V gene: TRBV24-1; D gene: NA; J gene: TRBJ1-5; clone size: NA; CDR3 DNA: TGTGCCACCAGTGATTTATGGAGTTCTCAGCCCCAGCATTTT; CDR3 protein: CATSDLWSSQPQHF
V gene: TRBV9; D gene: TRBD2; J gene: TRBJ2-1; clone size: once; CDR3 DNA: TGTGCCAGCAGCCCATTTGCGCGGGAGGGACACAATGAGCAGTTCTTC; CDR3 protein: CASSPFAREGHNEQFF
V gene: TRBV5-1; D gene: NA; J gene: TRBJ1-1; clone size: many; CDR3 DNA: TGCGCCAGCAGCTTGGCCGGTGTAGGAAGGGGGACCACTGAAGCTTTCTTT; CDR3 protein: CASSLAGVGRGTTEAFF
V gene: TRBV10-3; D gene: TRBD1; J gene: TRBJ2-7; clone size: NA; CDR3 DNA: TGTGCCATCCTGACAGGGGCCTACGAGCAGTACTTC; CDR3 protein: CAILTGAYEQYF
V gene: TRBV6-1; D gene: TRBD2; J gene: TRBJ2-1; clone size: many; CDR3 DNA: TGTGCCAGCAGTCGCACCCCGCTAGCGGGAGCGATATCCTACAATGAGCAGTTCTTC; CDR3 protein: CASSRTPLAGAISYNEQFF
V gene: TRBV6-6; D gene: NA; J gene: TRBJ2-2; clone size: NA; CDR3 DNA: TGTGCCAGCAGTTACTCAGTCAGTTTCGAGGAGCTGTTTTTT; CDR3 protein: CASSYSVSFEELFF
V gene: TRBV27; D gene: TRBD2; J gene: TRBJ2-7; clone size: few; CDR3 DNA: TGTGCCAGCAGTCAACAAGCGGGAGGGGTCTACGAGCAGTACTTC; CDR3 protein: CASSQQAGGVYEQYF
V gene: TRBV10-3; D gene: NA; J gene: TRBJ2-5; clone size: NA; CDR3 DNA: TGTGCCATCAGTGAGGATGGCCTACCTCAGGAGACCCAGTACTTC; CDR3 protein: CAISEDGLPQETQYF
V gene: TRBV20-1; D gene: TRBD2; J gene: TRBJ2-7; clone size: many; CDR3 DNA: TGCAGTGCGAATAGCGGGAGGGTGGACGAGCAGTACTTC; CDR3 protein: CSANSGRVDEQYF
V gene: TRBV20-1; D gene: TRBD1; J gene: TRBJ2-1; clone size: many; CDR3 DNA: TGCAGTGCTATTACAGGGGGAAGCTACAATGAGCAGTTCTTC; CDR3 protein: CSAITGGSYNEQFF